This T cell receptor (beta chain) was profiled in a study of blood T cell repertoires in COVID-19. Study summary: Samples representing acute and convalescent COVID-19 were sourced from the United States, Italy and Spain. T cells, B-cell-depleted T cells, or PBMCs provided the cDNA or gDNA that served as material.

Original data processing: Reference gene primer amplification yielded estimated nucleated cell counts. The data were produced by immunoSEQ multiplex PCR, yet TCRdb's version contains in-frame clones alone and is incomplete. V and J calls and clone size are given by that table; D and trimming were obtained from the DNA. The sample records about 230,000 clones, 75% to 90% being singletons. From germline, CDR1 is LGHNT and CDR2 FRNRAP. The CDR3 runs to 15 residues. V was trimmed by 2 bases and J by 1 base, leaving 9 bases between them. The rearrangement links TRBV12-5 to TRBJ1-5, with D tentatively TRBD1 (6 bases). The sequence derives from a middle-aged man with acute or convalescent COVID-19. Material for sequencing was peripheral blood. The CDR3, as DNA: TGTGCTAGTGGTTTGTTGACAGGCAGCAATCAGCCCCAGCATTTT. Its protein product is CASGLLTGSNQPQHF.